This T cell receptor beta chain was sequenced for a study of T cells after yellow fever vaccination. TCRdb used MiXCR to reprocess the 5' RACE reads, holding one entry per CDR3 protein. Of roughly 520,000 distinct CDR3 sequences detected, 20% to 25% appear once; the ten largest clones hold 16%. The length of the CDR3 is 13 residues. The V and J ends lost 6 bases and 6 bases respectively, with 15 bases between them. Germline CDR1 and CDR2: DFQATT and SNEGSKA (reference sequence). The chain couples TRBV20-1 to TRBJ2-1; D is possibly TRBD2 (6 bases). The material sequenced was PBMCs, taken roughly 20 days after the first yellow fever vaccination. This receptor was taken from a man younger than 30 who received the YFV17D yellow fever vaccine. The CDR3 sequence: CSAHVGGSNEQFF. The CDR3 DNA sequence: TGCAGTGCCCACGTGGGGGGTAGCAATGAGCAGTTCTTC.